These 20 T cell receptor beta chains were all obtained from the same sample, sequenced in a study of shared clonotypes between healthy human individuals. Using immunoSEQ multiplex PCR, the repertoire was profiled, and TCRdb retains in-frame clones only, with some absent. The data contain 2 million to 2.5 million clones, 85% to 95% of them singletons. Sequenced sample: naive CD4+ T cells from PBMCs. Subset: CD45RA+ positively selected. The receptors here all came from a man between 18 and 29 years old in good health. Some clones in this sample may be carry-over from other donors' samples.

V usage is TRBV9 and J usage is TRBJ2-7; no definite D call. The germline gives CDR1 SGDLS, CDR2 YYNGEE. The CDR3 spans 13 residues. Trimming shortened V by 4 bases and J by 4 bases, and 12 bases separated the two germline ends. The CDR3 reads CASSPPSRYEQYF. CDR3 DNA sequence: TGTGCCAGCAGCCCCCCTAGTCGGTACGAGCAGTACTTC.

Comments on this clone: Other DNA sequences in the sample encode the same CDR3. The V and J genes are TRBV9 and TRBJ2-1; 8 bases fit TRBD2. Germline CDR1 reads SGDLS; CDR2 reads YYNGEE. Trimming cost V 2 bases and J 4 bases; bases outside gene matches: 5. The CDR3 sequence is 15 residues long. The CDR3 loop is CASSVSAGGYNEQFF. The DNA for the CDR3 is TGTGCCAGCAGCGTTTCGGCGGGAGGATACAATGAGCAGTTCTTC.

This chain uses TRBV25-1 with TRBJ1-1; D remains ambiguous. The germline V gene encodes CDR1 MGHDK and CDR2 SYGVNS. This CDR3 contains 14 residues. V lost 4 bases and J 0 bases, leaving 9 bases between the germline ends. The CDR3 protein is CASSVGNMNTEAFF. CDR3 sequence (DNA): TGTGCCAGCAGTGTCGGGAACATGAACACTGAAGCTTTCTTT.

The chain joins TRBV27 to TRBJ2-1; no clear D gene. The CDR3 has 13 amino acids. The V and J ends lost 2 bases and 7 bases respectively, with 9 bases between them. Germline V gives CDR1 MNHEY, CDR2 SMNVEV (reference sequence). CDR3 residues: CASSLGESNEQFF. DNA of the CDR3: TGTGCCAGCAGTTTAGGAGAAAGTAATGAGCAGTTCTTC.

CDR3 sequence (DNA): TGTGCCAGCAGCTTACGACAGGTTAGCTCCTACGAGCAGTACTTC. Translation: CASSLRQVSSYEQYF. The chain carries TRBV5-5 and TRBJ2-7, with D possibly being TRBD1 (6 bases). CDR3 length equals 15 residues. The V end was cut by 2 bases, the J end by 0 bases, with 12 bases between. Germline CDR1 SGHKS, CDR2 YYEKEE (reference sequence).

On this clone itself: The same CDR3 arises from other DNA sequences in this sample as well. The V call is TRBV5-1, the J call TRBJ1-2, with D unresolved. Germline-derived CDR1 and CDR2 are SGHRS and YFSETQ. Trimming removed 0 bases at V and 2 bases at J, with 8 bases between. The CDR3 is made up of 14 amino acids. CDR3 nucleotide sequence: TGCGCCAGCAGCTTGGCCACAGAGAACTATGGCTACACCTTC. Its translation: CASSLATENYGYTF.

The chain combines TRBV19 with TRBJ1-3; no definite D call. The CDR3 runs 11 residues. Germline loops: CDR1 LNHDA, CDR2 SQIVND (reference sequence). Trimming took 9 bases from V and 2 from J, leaving 5 bases between them. CDR3 DNA sequence: TGTGCCAGCCAGACTGGAAACACCATATATTTT. It specifies CASQTGNTIYF. The variable domain in full, with the rest retrieved from reference TRBV19 and TRBJ1-3, is DGGITQSPKYLFRKEGQNVTLSCEQNLNHDAMYWYRQDPGQGLRLIYYSQIVNDFQKGDIAEGYSVSREKKESFPLTVTSAQKNPTAFYLCASQTGNTIYFGEGSWLTVV.

This sequence joins TRBV14 and TRBJ2-1, with 7 bases aligning to TRBD2. Germline assignment: CDR1 SGHDN and CDR2 FVKESK. CDR3 size: 15 residues. V lost 1 base to trimming and J lost 2 bases; unmatched junction nucleotides: 2. The CDR3 DNA reads as TGTGCCAGCAGCCAAGGGGAGGGCACCTACAATGAGCAGTTCTTC. It encodes CASSQGEGTYNEQFF.

The chain joins TRBV28 to TRBJ2-7, with 7 bases aligning to TRBD2. This CDR3 is 13 amino acids long. Looked up from germline, CDR1 is MDHEN and CDR2 is SYDVKM. The V and J ends lost 7 bases and 2 bases, in that order; junction bases with no gene match: 5. Written as DNA, the CDR3 is TGTGCCAGCAACCTAGCGGCCGCCTACGAGCAGTACTTC. Translation gives CASNLAAAYEQYF.

The chain joins TRBV5-1 to TRBJ1-1; no reliable D call. Germline lookup yields CDR1 SGHRS and CDR2 YFSETQ. This CDR3 is built from 13 residues. The V end lost 4 bases, the J end lost 5 bases, and 12 bases lay between the germline ends. The CDR3 sequence: CASSGTPRTEAFF. The DNA of the CDR3 is TGCGCCAGCAGCGGAACCCCTAGAACTGAAGCTTTCTTT. Full variable domain (remainder filled in from reference TRBV5-1 and TRBJ1-1): KAGVTQTPRYLIKTRGQQVTLSCSPISGHRSVSWYQQTPGQGLQFLFEYFSETQRNKGNFPGRFSGRQFSNSRSEMNVSTLELGDSALYLCASSGTPRTEAFFGQGTRLTVV.

This clone was recorded only once. This sample also contains other DNA sequences that code for the same CDR3. The CDR3 loop reads CASSPGLAGGDTQYF. In DNA, the CDR3 is TGCGCCAGCAGCCCGGGACTAGCGGGAGGAGATACGCAGTATTTT. The genes are TRBV5-1 and TRBJ2-3, with TRBD2 identical over 15 bases. The germline V gene has CDR1 SGHRS and CDR2 YFSETQ. This CDR3 has 15 residues. With V trimmed by 4 bases and J by 5 bases, 2 bases remained unmatched.

CDR3 sequence: CASSGRPLVGDGYTF. The CDR3 DNA reads as TGTGCCAGCAGTGGGAGACCCCTTGTCGGAGATGGCTACACCTTC. The chain is built from TRBV2 and TRBJ1-2, with D unclear. CDR1 and CDR2 from the germline V gene are SNHLY and FYNNEI. This CDR3 is built from 15 residues. The V and J ends lost 4 bases and 6 bases respectively, with 18 bases between them.

Comments on this clone: This CDR3 is also generated by other DNA sequences in the sample. This chain links TRBV6-5 with TRBJ2-3; tentative D call: TRBD1 (6 bases). V was trimmed by 6 bases and J by 4 bases, leaving 14 bases between them. CDR1 MNHEY and CDR2 SVGAGI come from the germline V gene. CDR3 size: 14 residues. The CDR3 loop is CASSSPGGADTQYF. The CDR3 bases are TGTGCCAGCAGCTCGCCTGGGGGCGCAGATACGCAGTATTTT.

The V and J genes are TRBV2 and TRBJ2-7, with TRBD2 matching 7 bases. CDR1 and CDR2 (germline): SNHLY, FYNNEI. The V and J ends lost 3 bases and 3 bases, in that order; junction bases with no gene match: 5. CDR3 length: 14 residues. The CDR3: CASSEGGSIYEQYF. DNA of the CDR3: TGTGCCAGCAGTGAGGGCGGGAGTATCTACGAGCAGTACTTC.

This chain links TRBV27 with TRBJ2-7; D is uncertain. V lost 3 bases, J lost 3 bases, and 12 bases lay in between. Germline lookup yields CDR1 MNHEY and CDR2 SMNVEV (reference sequence). This CDR3 comprises 14 residues. CDR3 sequence: CASSFRARFYEQYF. The DNA of the CDR3 is TGTGCCAGCAGTTTCCGGGCCCGGTTCTACGAGCAGTACTTC.

The J gene is TRBJ2-1, the V gene TRBV10-3; 9 bases line up with TRBD2. Looked up from germline, CDR1 is ENHRY and CDR2 is SYGVKD. The CDR3 sequence is 13 residues long. With 8 bases clipped from V and 7 bases from J, the junction kept 6 bases outside the gene matches. The CDR3 coding sequence is TGTGCCATCGGGCTAGCGGGATTTAATGAGCAGTTCTTC. This translates into CAIGLAGFNEQFF.

The chain carries TRBV5-1 and TRBJ1-2, with D unclear. Trimming left V 2 bases short and J 8 bases short, with 13 bases between. Germline CDR1 is SGHRS and CDR2 is YFSETQ. The CDR3 contains 13 residues. The DNA for the CDR3 is TGCGCCAGCAGCTTCGATGCCGGGCGCGGCTACACCTTC. This encodes CASSFDAGRGYTF.

The V call is TRBV4-1, the J call TRBJ2-1; 9 bases agree with TRBD2. Looked up from germline, CDR1 is MGHRA and CDR2 is YSYEKL. Trimming removed 3 bases from V and 8 bases from J; junction bases left unmatched: 17. This CDR3 contains 18 residues. CDR3 sequence: CASSHQTSGPGLVHEQFF. As DNA, the CDR3 is TGCGCCAGCAGCCACCAGACTAGCGGCCCCGGACTCGTGCATGAGCAGTTCTTC.

The chain employs TRBV14 and TRBJ2-2, with 12 positions matching TRBD2. The CDR3 totals 16 residues. J lost 7 bases, V lost 1 base, and 4 bases had no gene match. Germline CDR1 SGHDN, CDR2 FVKESK. The CDR3 DNA is TGTGCCAGCAGCCAAGGACTAGCGGGAGTTGGCGGGGAGCTGTTTTTT. Amino acid sequence: CASSQGLAGVGGELFF.

The CDR3 DNA follows: TGTGCCAGCGCCCCAACAGGGTTCTCTGGAAACACCATATATTTT. Translating gives CASAPTGFSGNTIYF. This chain links TRBV18 with TRBJ1-3; D may be TRBD1 (6 bases). Between the trimmed V and J ends, which lost 8 bases and 0 bases, there was a span of 14 bases. The germline CDR1 and CDR2 sequences are KGHSH and LQKENI. This CDR3 is built from 15 residues. Together with reference TRBV18 and TRBJ1-3, the CDR3 gives the full variable domain: NAGVMQNPRHLVRRRGQEARLRCSPMKGHSHVYWYRQLPEEGLKFMVYLQKENIIDESGMPKERFSAEFPKEGPSILRIQQVVRGDSAAYFCASAPTGFSGNTIYFGEGSWLTVV.